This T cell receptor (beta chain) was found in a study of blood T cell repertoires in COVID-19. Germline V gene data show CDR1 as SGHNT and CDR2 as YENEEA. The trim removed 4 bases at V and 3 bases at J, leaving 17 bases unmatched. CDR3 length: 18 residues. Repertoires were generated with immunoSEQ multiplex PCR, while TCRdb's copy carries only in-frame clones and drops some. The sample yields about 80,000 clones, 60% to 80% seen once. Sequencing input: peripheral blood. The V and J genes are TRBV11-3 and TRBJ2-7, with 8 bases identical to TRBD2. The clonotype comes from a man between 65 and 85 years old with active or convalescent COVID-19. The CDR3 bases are TGTGCCAGCAGCTCCCCGGAATTTAGCGGGGCGTTATACTACGAGCAGTACTTC. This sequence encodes CASSSPEFSGALYYEQYF.